Listed below are T cell receptor beta chains from one sample, sequenced in a study of vaccination and CD4 T cells after COVID-19. Each CDR3 protein gets one entry after TCRdb re-called the PCR reads with MiXCR. The sample records 6,600 or so distinct CDR3 sequences, 30% to 45% being singletons. Their target antigens are unknown. The specimen was CD4+ T cells from blood, cultured in vitro. These TCRs come from a human donor in good health. CDR3s include the opening cysteine and the closing phenylalanine or tryptophan. A D gene is named only where the DNA matches it firmly. Some rows mark clone size as missing; the rest say once, few, many or name a class of expanded clone.

V gene: TRBV7-2
clone size: .
J gene: TRBJ1-1
D gene: .
CDR3 protein: CASSLEQGRNTEAFF
CDR3 DNA: TGTGCCAGCAGCTTAGAGCAGGGGCGGAACACTGAAGCTTTCTTT

V gene: TRBV6-1
clone size: .
J gene: TRBJ2-3
D gene: .
CDR3 protein: CASSAGTQPDTQYF
CDR3 DNA: TGTGCCAGCAGTGCAGGGACCCAACCAGATACGCAGTATTTT

V gene: TRBV21-1
clone size: few
J gene: TRBJ1-2
D gene: .
CDR3 protein: CASSTGQGDYGYTF
CDR3 DNA: TGTGCCAGCAGCACCGGACAGGGGGACTATGGCTACACCTTC

V gene: TRBV12-3/TRBV12-4
clone size: .
J gene: TRBJ2-5
D gene: .
CDR3 protein: CASTIGGGRETQYF
CDR3 DNA: TGTGCCAGCACAATAGGTGGGGGTAGAGAGACCCAGTACTTC

V gene: TRBV30
clone size: .
J gene: TRBJ1-1
D gene: TRBD1
CDR3 protein: CAWRALGQGNTEAFF
CDR3 DNA: TGTGCCTGGAGGGCCCTCGGACAGGGGAACACTGAAGCTTTCTTT

V gene: TRBV7-2
clone size: few
J gene: TRBJ1-1
D gene: .
CDR3 protein: CASSLGDTTSAAFF
CDR3 DNA: TGTGCCAGCAGCTTAGGGGACACCACTTCGGCGGCTTTCTTT

V gene: TRBV7-8
clone size: .
J gene: TRBJ2-3
D gene: TRBD2
CDR3 protein: CASSAGGGTDTQYF
CDR3 DNA: TGTGCCAGCAGCGCCGGGGGGGGGACAGATACGCAGTATTTT

V gene: TRBV19
clone size: .
J gene: TRBJ1-2
D gene: .
CDR3 protein: CASSTPGATNYGYTF
CDR3 DNA: TGTGCCAGTAGTACGCCTGGAGCCACGAACTATGGCTACACCTTC

V gene: TRBV19
clone size: .
J gene: TRBJ2-7
D gene: .
CDR3 protein: CASSIGESYEQYF
CDR3 DNA: TGTGCCAGTAGTATAGGAGAATCCTACGAGCAGTACTTC

V gene: TRBV5-4
clone size: .
J gene: TRBJ2-1
D gene: TRBD2
CDR3 protein: CASRPGLAGVNEQFF
CDR3 DNA: TGTGCCAGCCGCCCGGGACTAGCGGGGGTCAATGAGCAGTTCTTC

V gene: TRBV15
clone size: .
J gene: TRBJ1-1
D gene: .
CDR3 protein: CATSRGSGTEAFF
CDR3 DNA: TGTGCCACCAGCAGAGGATCTGGCACTGAAGCTTTCTTT

V gene: TRBV20-1
clone size: .
J gene: TRBJ1-1
D gene: TRBD1
CDR3 protein: CSARGKGQFEAFF
CDR3 DNA: TGCAGTGCCAGGGGGAAAGGACAGTTTGAAGCTTTCTTT

V gene: TRBV19
clone size: few
J gene: TRBJ1-6
D gene: TRBD1
CDR3 protein: CASNLGQGVKGSPLHF
CDR3 DNA: TGTGCCAGTAACCTAGGACAGGGAGTGAAAGGTTCACCCCTCCACTTT